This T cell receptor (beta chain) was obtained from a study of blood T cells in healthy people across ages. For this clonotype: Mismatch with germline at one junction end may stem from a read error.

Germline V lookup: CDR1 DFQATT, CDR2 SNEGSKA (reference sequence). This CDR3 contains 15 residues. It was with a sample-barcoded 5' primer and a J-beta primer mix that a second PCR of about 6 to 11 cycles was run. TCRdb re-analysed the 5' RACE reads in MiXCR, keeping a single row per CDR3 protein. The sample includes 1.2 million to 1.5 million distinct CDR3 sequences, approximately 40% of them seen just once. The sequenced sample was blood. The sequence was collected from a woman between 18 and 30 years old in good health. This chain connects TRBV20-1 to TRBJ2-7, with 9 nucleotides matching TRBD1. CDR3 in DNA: TGCGGTGCCAGTTCCGGGACAGGGTACGGAGGCGAGCAGTACTTC. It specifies CGASSGTGYGGEQYF.